These 12 T cell receptor beta chains originate from one sample sequenced in a study of T-cell memory formation after mild COVID-19. TCRdb recomputed calls from the 5' RACE reads with MiXCR, one row per CDR3 protein. The profile covers 300,000 to 400,000 distinct CDR3 sequences, with roughly 20% appearing a single time and about 12% taken by the ten largest. The sample taken for sequencing was PBMCs or a T cell subset sorted from them (not recorded which). Receptor source: an adult woman who had mild COVID-19 (a few samples of this study predate the infection). Cell type and time point are not known.

V is TRBV18 and J is TRBJ1-1, with TRBD1 identical over 8 bases. The CDR3 has 15 amino acids. The germline V gene encodes CDR1 KGHSH and CDR2 LQKENI. Trimming took 3 bases from V and 6 from J; bases not matched to a gene: 9. CDR3: CASSPGTGRRAEAFF. The CDR3 DNA is TGTGCCAGCTCACCCGGGACAGGCCGGCGAGCTGAAGCTTTCTTT.

The V and J genes are TRBV7-2 and TRBJ2-3; the D gene is possibly TRBD2 (6 bases). The CDR3 has 16 amino acids. Looked up from germline, CDR1 is SGHTA and CDR2 is FQGNSA. The V end was cut by 1 base, the J end by 3 bases, with 14 bases between. This CDR3 reads CASSLEFSRGTDTQYF. CDR3 coding DNA: TGTGCCAGCAGCTTAGAATTTAGTCGGGGGACAGATACGCAGTATTTT.

This clonotype was detected many times. The V gene is TRBV5-1, the J gene TRBJ2-6; TRBD1 matches at 7 bases. Unmatched junction bases numbered 5, after V lost 5 bases and J lost 0 bases. Germline CDR1 is SGHRS and CDR2 is YFSETQ. The CDR3 runs to 16 residues. This chain's CDR3 is CASRPPGGSGANVLTF. The CDR3 bases are TGCGCCAGCAGGCCTCCAGGGGGCTCTGGGGCCAACGTCCTGACTTTC. The whole variable domain, filled in from reference TRBV5-1 and TRBJ2-6, reads KAGVTQTPRYLIKTRGQQVTLSCSPISGHRSVSWYQQTPGQGLQFLFEYFSETQRNKGNFPGRFSGRQFSNSRSEMNVSTLELGDSALYLCASRPPGGSGANVLTFGAGSRLTVL.

This clonotype has a handful of counts. This chain joins TRBV5-5 and TRBJ2-1, with 8 bases lining up with TRBD1. CDR1 is SGHKS, CDR2 YYEKEE, per germline (reference sequence). This CDR3 contains 15 residues. Unmatched junction bases numbered 3, after V lost 4 bases and J lost 0 bases. CDR3 amino acids: CASSVQGASYNEQFF. Written as DNA, the CDR3 is TGTGCCAGCAGCGTCCAGGGGGCCTCCTACAATGAGCAGTTCTTC.

This clonotype was counted only a few times. The chain employs TRBV6-2 or TRBV6-3 and TRBJ1-2; 8 nucleotides agree with TRBD1. Losses at the gene ends were 2 bases for V and 8 bases for J; bases not matched to a gene: 10. This CDR3 comprises 15 residues. CDR1 and CDR2 from the germline V gene are MNHEY and SVGEGT. CDR3: CASSYATGTGGGYTF. CDR3 in DNA: TGTGCCAGCAGTTACGCCACCGGGACAGGAGGCGGCTACACCTTC.

The gene calls are TRBV11-2 and TRBJ1-2, with 10 bases identical to TRBD1. The CDR3 spans 15 residues. Trimming removed 5 bases from V and 7 bases from J; junction bases left unmatched: 10. CDR1 and CDR2 (germline): SGHAT, FQNNGV. CDR3 amino acids: CASSPRDRGRFGYTF. The CDR3 DNA follows: TGTGCCAGCAGCCCCCGGGACAGGGGAAGGTTTGGCTACACCTTC.

This chain links TRBV28 with TRBJ2-4; D ambiguous. Germline assignment: CDR1 MDHEN and CDR2 SYDVKM. Between the trimmed V and J ends, which lost 5 bases and 0 bases, there was a span of 14 bases. This CDR3 region has 16 residues. The CDR3 DNA reads TGTGCCAGCAGTCCTCAAACGCCTCTAGCCAAAAACATTCAGTACTTC. It yields the protein CASSPQTPLAKNIQYF.

V is TRBV21-1 and J is TRBJ2-1; no check of the table's D call, TRBD1, against the DNA was made. TRBV21-1 constitutes a pseudogene. The CDR3 is 11 residues long. CDR3 bases: TGTGCCAAGGGCAGGGGTCATGAGCAGTTCTTC. As protein: CAKGRGHEQFF.

This clonotype was detected a few times. V and J are TRBV4-1 and TRBJ2-2; 7 bases are shared with TRBD1. CDR1 and CDR2 (germline): MGHRA, YSYEKL. Trimming cost V 4 bases and J 7 bases; bases outside gene matches: 12. The CDR3 has 16 amino acids. CDR3 residues: CASSPPGTTGVGELFF. The DNA for the CDR3 is TGCGCCAGCAGCCCGCCCGGGACAACAGGGGTCGGGGAGCTGTTTTTT.

This clonotype was seen a handful of times. V and J are TRBV5-1 and TRBJ2-5; D is possibly TRBD1 (5 bases). The length of the CDR3 is 13 residues. CDR1 and CDR2 from the germline V gene are SGHRS and YFSETQ. The ends were cut back, 2 bases at V and 5 bases at J, with 10 bases in the middle. CDR3 loop: CASSFWTSETQYF. DNA for the CDR3: TGCGCCAGCAGCTTCTGGACATCGGAGACCCAGTACTTC.

This clonotype was seen only a few times. The gene calls are TRBV4-1 and TRBJ2-5; D may be TRBD1 (5 bases). The CDR3 has 15 amino acids. Trimming took off 0 bases at V and 0 bases at J, with 8 bases between the two ends. Germline V gene data show CDR1 as MGHRA and CDR2 as YSYEKL. This CDR3 is CASSQEHRYQETQYF. The CDR3, as DNA: TGCGCCAGCAGCCAAGAACACAGGTACCAAGAGACCCAGTACTTC.

Comment on this clonotype: Germline is not matched at one junction end, which may reflect a read error. V usage is TRBV5-1 and J usage is TRBJ2-7, with 7 nucleotides matching TRBD1. Germline values: CDR1 SGHRS, CDR2 YFSETQ. CDR3 length: 14 residues. This CDR3 is CAGRTGTDSLEQYF. As DNA, the CDR3 is TGCGCCGGCAGAACCGGGACAGATTCTTTGGAGCAGTACTTC.